Detailed here is one T cell receptor beta chain. Antigen: not known. The source of the sample is a study of vaccination and CD4 T cells after COVID-19. As for the study in general: Stimulation of the cells used overlapping spike peptide pools from SARS-CoV-2 and from the common cold coronaviruses HCoV-NL63, HCoV-OC43 and HCoV-229E.

The CDR3 spans 14 residues. The germline V gene has CDR1 SGHTA and CDR2 FQGNSA. V was pared by 3 bases and J by 5 bases, with 13 bases between. Treatment indicated: roughly ten-day PBMC culture with coronavirus spike peptide pools or control peptides (ViraFEST assay). ViraFEST used peptide pools to expand antigen-specific T cells and subsequently sequenced their TCRs. The Oncomine TCR Beta short-read assay generated sequence data from the DNA of cultured CD4+ T cells. Using the QIAamp micro DNA kit, genomic DNA was extracted from the CD4+ T cells that had been cultured. TCRdb re-derived calls from the PCR reads in MiXCR, one entry per CDR3 protein. The sample has some 15,000 distinct CDR3 sequences, roughly 73% seen once.

This clonotype was sampled from a human donor who had recovered from COVID-19. This sequence joins TRBV7-2 and TRBJ1-1, with D maybe TRBD1 (5 bases). The source material was CD4+ T cells from blood, cultured in vitro. The CDR3 sequence is CASSFTRVWTEAFF. The CDR3 DNA follows: TGTGCCAGCAGCTTTACCAGGGTTTGGACTGAAGCTTTCTTT.